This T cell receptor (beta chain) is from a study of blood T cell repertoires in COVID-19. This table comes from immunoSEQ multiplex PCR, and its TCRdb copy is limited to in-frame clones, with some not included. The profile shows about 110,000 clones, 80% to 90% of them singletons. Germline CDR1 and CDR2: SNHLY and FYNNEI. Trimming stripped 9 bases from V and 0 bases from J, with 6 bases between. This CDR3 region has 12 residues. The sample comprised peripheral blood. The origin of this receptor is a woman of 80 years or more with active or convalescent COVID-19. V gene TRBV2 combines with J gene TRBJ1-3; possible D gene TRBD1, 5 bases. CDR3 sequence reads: CARDNSGNTIYF. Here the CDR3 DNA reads TGTGCCAGGGACAACTCTGGAAACACCATATATTTT.